Listed below are T cell receptor beta chains from one sample, sequenced in a study of early T cells in non-severe SARS-CoV-2 infection. TCRdb fed the 5' RACE reads into MiXCR, producing one record per CDR3 protein. The repertoire holds under 100,000 distinct CDR3 sequences, with about 11% as singletons. Sequenced: whole blood. Source of these receptors: an adult who was a healthcare worker with PCR-confirmed SARS-CoV-2 infection or an uninfected control (not recorded which). Each CDR3 is given with its conserved first and last residue. D genes are given only for firm matches. Clone size appears in some rows only: once, few, many, or a class for an expanded clone.

d_gene,v_gene,j_gene,abundance,len,CDR3aa,CDR3nt
TRBD1,TRBV20-1,TRBJ1-1,.,12,CSASVGQSEAFF,TGCAGTGCTAGTGTGGGACAGAGTGAAGCTTTCTTT
TRBD2,TRBV4-1,TRBJ2-3,many,16,CASSQPLAGAADTQYF,TGCGCCAGCAGCCAACCTCTAGCGGGAGCAGCAGATACGCAGTATTTT
.,TRBV7-6,TRBJ2-6,few,19,CASSPTNLQGISGANVLTF,TGTGCCAGCAGCCCCACTAACCTTCAGGGCATCTCTGGGGCCAACGTCCTGACTTTC
.,TRBV12-3/TRBV12-4,TRBJ1-1,few,14,CASSPVPGGTEAFF,TGTGCCAGCAGCCCCGTACCTGGGGGCACTGAAGCTTTCTTT
.,TRBV10-3,TRBJ1-1,.,11,CAISEDTEAFF,TGTGCCATCAGTGAAGACACTGAAGCTTTCTTT
.,TRBV28,TRBJ2-7,.,12,CASSSDGYEQYF,TGTGCCAGCAGCTCGGACGGCTACGAGCAGTACTTC
TRBD2,TRBV7-2,TRBJ2-1,few,19,CASSLFPGTSGTTNNEQFF,TGTGCCAGCAGCTTATTCCCCGGGACTAGCGGGACCACCAACAATGAGCAGTTCTTC
.,TRBV5-4,TRBJ2-5,.,13,CASSLRGSETQYF,TGTGCCAGCAGCTTAAGGGGGTCAGAGACCCAGTACTTC
.,TRBV10-3,TRBJ2-3,many,12,CAISEGRDTQYF,TGTGCCATCAGTGAAGGCCGTGATACGCAGTATTTT
.,TRBV20-1,TRBJ1-1,many,14,CSARGGPVNTEAFF,TGCAGTGCTAGAGGGGGGCCTGTGAACACTGAAGCTTTCTTT
.,TRBV10-1,TRBJ2-5,.,11,CASRLKETQYF,TGCGCCAGCAGACTCAAAGAGACCCAGTACTTC
.,TRBV18,TRBJ2-5,many,16,CASSPGNSPYQETQYF,TGTGCCAGCTCACCAGGGAACAGCCCCTACCAAGAGACCCAGTACTTC
.,TRBV18,TRBJ2-1,many,16,CASSPPGSGPYNEQFF,TGTGCCAGCTCACCACCGGGGAGTGGACCATACAATGAGCAGTTCTTC
.,TRBV15,TRBJ1-1,few,16,CATSRGDWGVGTEAFF,TGTGCCACCAGCAGAGGGGACTGGGGCGTGGGCACTGAAGCTTTCTTT
.,TRBV28,TRBJ2-5,few,15,CASSLMGEGQETQYF,TGTGCCAGCAGTTTAATGGGAGAAGGTCAAGAGACCCAGTACTTC
TRBD1,TRBV5-1,TRBJ2-7,.,13,CASGGQSSYEQYF,TGCGCCAGCGGGGGACAGAGCTCCTACGAGCAGTACTTC
.,TRBV9,TRBJ2-7,.,13,CASSVAGSREQYF,TGTGCCAGCAGCGTAGCGGGGTCTCGCGAGCAGTACTTC
.,TRBV28,TRBJ2-7,.,15,CASSLGRGQTYEQYF,TGTGCCAGCAGTTTGGGGCGGGGACAGACCTACGAGCAGTACTTC
TRBD1,TRBV30,TRBJ2-7,many,14,CAWSRRTGYDEQYF,TGTGCCTGGAGTCGCCGGACAGGGTACGACGAGCAGTACTTC
TRBD1,TRBV5-4,TRBJ2-2,many,14,CASRRTGGTGELFF,TGTGCCAGCAGGAGGACAGGGGGCACCGGGGAGCTGTTTTTT
TRBD1,TRBV12-5,TRBJ2-7,.,15,CASGLVLGGLGEQYF,TGTGCTAGTGGTTTGGTATTAGGGGGCCTCGGCGAGCAGTACTTC
.,TRBV11-2,TRBJ2-7,few,14,CASSWPKGGYEQYF,TGTGCCAGCAGCTGGCCTAAAGGGGGTTACGAGCAGTACTTC
TRBD1,TRBV12-3/TRBV12-4,TRBJ2-2,many,15,CASSYRQGETGELFF,TGTGCCAGCAGTTACCGACAGGGGGAAACCGGGGAGCTGTTTTTT
.,TRBV15,TRBJ2-2,few,13,CATSGRGPGELFF,TGTGCCACCAGCGGTAGGGGACCCGGGGAGCTGTTTTTT
TRBD1,TRBV14,TRBJ1-1,few,13,CASSPHRGTEVFF,TGTGCCAGCAGCCCTCACAGGGGTACTGAAGTTTTCTTT
TRBD1,TRBV6-5,TRBJ1-1,few,16,CASSYSGQGWSTEAFF,TGTGCCAGCAGTTACTCGGGACAGGGGTGGAGCACTGAAGCTTTCTTT
TRBD1,TRBV6-6,TRBJ1-1,many,14,CASSPGGRGTEAFF,TGTGCCAGCAGTCCAGGGGGCCGGGGAACTGAAGCTTTCTTT
.,TRBV5-4,TRBJ2-1,.,15,CASSLVGRSYNEQFF,TGTGCCAGCAGCTTGGTAGGGCGCTCCTACAATGAGCAGTTCTTC
.,TRBV30,TRBJ1-2,few,12,CAAGSVENGYTF,TGTGCCGCTGGGTCGGTAGAAAATGGCTACACCTTC
TRBD1,TRBV7-9,TRBJ2-1,few,17,CASSTTGGSGSYNEQFF,TGTGCCAGCAGCACGACAGGGGGCAGTGGGTCCTACAATGAGCAGTTCTTC
.,TRBV27,TRBJ2-7,many,14,CASSKTEYPYEQYF,TGTGCCAGCAGTAAGACTGAATACCCCTACGAGCAGTACTTC
.,TRBV19,TRBJ2-7,few,16,CASRPRGDSISYEQYF,TGTGCCAGTAGACCCCGAGGGGACTCGATCTCCTACGAGCAGTACTTC
TRBD1,TRBV7-9,TRBJ1-2,many,12,CASKRDRDGYTF,TGTGCCAGCAAACGGGACAGGGATGGCTACACCTTC
.,TRBV6-5,TRBJ1-6,few,17,CASSYSALKPRDSPLHF,TGTGCCAGCAGTTACTCGGCGTTGAAGCCACGGGATTCACCCCTCCACTTT
TRBD2,TRBV3-1,TRBJ2-1,many,14,CASSPLAGINEQFF,TGTGCCAGCAGCCCTCTAGCGGGTATTAATGAGCAGTTCTTC
.,TRBV5-5,TRBJ2-1,many,11,CASSQDPKQFF,TGTGCCAGCAGCCAAGATCCTAAGCAGTTCTTC
.,TRBV7-9,TRBJ1-1,.,13,CASSFAQVTEAFF,TGTGCCAGCAGCTTCGCACAGGTTACTGAAGCTTTCTTT
.,TRBV3-1,TRBJ1-1,many,16,CASSQPQGVGDTEAFF,TGTGCCAGCAGCCAACCCCAGGGTGTGGGGGACACTGAAGCTTTCTTT
.,TRBV3-1,TRBJ1-3,few,11,CASSSGNTIYF,TGTGCCAGCAGCTCTGGAAACACCATATATTTT
.,TRBV4-2,TRBJ1-4,few,14,CASSQDVVPASQFF,TGTGCCAGCAGCCAAGATGTGGTCCCGGCTTCTCAGTTTTTT
.,TRBV18,TRBJ1-1,.,14,CASSLPQENTEAFF,TGTGCCAGCTCACTCCCACAGGAGAACACTGAAGCTTTCTTT
TRBD2,TRBV20-1,TRBJ2-7,.,18,CSAKPLSGRATFTYEQYF,TGCAGTGCCAAGCCCCTTAGCGGGAGGGCTACGTTTACCTACGAGCAGTACTTC
.,TRBV20-1,TRBJ2-5,few,14,CSAPTGAPQETQYF,TGCAGTGCTCCCACCGGGGCCCCTCAAGAGACCCAGTACTTC
.,TRBV6-1,TRBJ1-6,many,15,CASSVTQPHNSPLHF,TGTGCCAGCAGTGTTACTCAACCTCACAATTCACCCCTCCACTTT
.,TRBV6-1,TRBJ1-4,many,15,CATRRTAATNEKLFF,TGTGCCACCCGAAGGACGGCTGCAACTAATGAAAAACTGTTTTTT
TRBD1,TRBV18,TRBJ1-1,many,17,CASSLGQGSLMNTEAFF,TGTGCCAGCTCACTCGGACAGGGGTCCCTCATGAACACTGAAGCTTTCTTT
TRBD2,TRBV20-1,TRBJ2-7,.,14,CSAREASGSYEQYF,TGCAGTGCTAGAGAGGCTAGCGGGAGCTACGAGCAGTACTTC
TRBD1,TRBV29-1,TRBJ2-1,.,14,CSEMGQGMYNEQFF,TGCAGCGAGATGGGACAGGGAATGTACAATGAGCAGTTCTTC
TRBD1,TRBV10-3,TRBJ2-5,.,13,CAISGQGEETQYF,TGTGCCATCAGTGGACAGGGTGAGGAGACCCAGTACTTC
TRBD2,TRBV7-2,TRBJ2-7,many,17,CASSLGLGLDPTYEQYF,TGTGCCAGCAGCTTGGGGTTGGGACTAGACCCCACCTACGAGCAGTACTTC
TRBD2,TRBV12-3/TRBV12-4,TRBJ2-3,.,16,CASSFAAGRGTDTQYF,TGTGCCAGCAGTTTCGCAGCGGGGAGGGGAACAGATACGCAGTATTTT
.,TRBV6-5,TRBJ1-2,few,14,CASTQRGAPGGYTF,TGTGCCAGCACTCAGCGGGGGGCGCCGGGTGGCTACACCTTC
.,TRBV14,TRBJ1-2,.,15,CASSQDRWGSYGYTF,TGTGCCAGCAGCCAAGACCGATGGGGCTCCTATGGCTACACCTTC
.,TRBV15,TRBJ2-2,.,13,CATSRADTGELFF,TGTGCCACCAGCAGGGCAGACACCGGGGAGCTGTTTTTT
.,TRBV6-2/TRBV6-3,TRBJ2-7,few,15,CASSYGRGGLLEQYF,TGTGCCAGTAGTTACGGGCGAGGAGGGTTGCTCGAGCAGTACTTC
TRBD2,TRBV7-3,TRBJ2-3,many,16,CASSPRGGRAPDTQYF,TGTGCCAGCAGCCCCAGAGGCGGGAGGGCCCCAGATACGCAGTATTTT
.,TRBV7-9,TRBJ1-3,many,15,CASSPAVNSGNTIYF,TGTGCCAGCAGTCCTGCGGTTAACTCTGGAAACACCATATATTTT
TRBD1,TRBV5-1,TRBJ1-1,.,13,CASRQGGRTEAFF,TGCGCCAGCCGACAGGGCGGGAGAACTGAAGCTTTCTTT
.,TRBV29-1,TRBJ2-2,.,13,CSVEQGPTGELFF,TGCAGCGTTGAACAGGGCCCTACCGGGGAGCTGTTTTTT
TRBD1,TRBV29-1,TRBJ1-4,many,12,CSVQGGDEKLFF,TGCAGCGTCCAAGGGGGCGATGAAAAACTGTTTTTT